This TCR beta chain appears in the sequencing data of a study of cytomegalovirus exposure and HLA in healthy donors. Across the study: In a later analysis, the roughly 120 validation repertoires were reported to have used the same platform as the roughly 610 first-cohort repertoires. Study-level points and caveats: Cytomegalovirus association was listed for approximately 150 TCR beta chains. Most TCR sequences were rare, but some public TCRs occurred in many donors.

CDR1 is MGHRA, CDR2 YSYEKL, per germline. The CDR3 loop spans 17 amino acids. V was cut by 0 bases and J by 1 base, with 16 bases left in between. The assay was immunoSEQ multiplex PCR, and TCRdb's table has in-frame clones only and misses some. The sample shows 100,000 to 120,000 clones, 70% to 90% of them seen only once. A remark on this clone: Its specificity is not known.

The rearrangement joins TRBV4-1 to TRBJ2-7, with TRBD2 as a possible D gene (7 bases). Specimen: PBMCs. The TCR comes from a woman aged 25 to 39 in good health and CMV-seropositive. The CDR3 coding sequence is TGCGCCAGCAGCCAAGATAGCCGGGGGGCCCCGTCCTACGAGCAGTACTTC. Encoded protein: CASSQDSRGAPSYEQYF.